A selection of T cell receptor beta chains follows, all from one sample in a study of CD8 T cells in ankylosing spondylitis. TCRdb re-called the 5' RACE reads with MiXCR, one entry per CDR3 protein. The table lists approximately 250,000 distinct CDR3 sequences, around 8% of them singletons. The material sequenced was blood, either unsorted or a sorted T cell fraction (not recorded which). All receptors derive from a female donor with ankylosing spondylitis or in good health (not recorded which). CDR3s include the opening cysteine and the closing phenylalanine or tryptophan. The D gene is left open where the match is weak. A row's size may be missing; if present it is once, few, many or a size class.

d_gene	abundance	v_gene	j_gene	CDR3nt	CDR3aa
.	many	TRBV4-3	TRBJ2-1	TGCGCCAGCAGCCAAGACCCTACAGGGACTCGCAATGAGCAGTTCTTC	CASSQDPTGTRNEQFF
TRBD2	many	TRBV4-1	TRBJ2-1	TGCGCCAGCAGCCAGCTTGGACTAGCGGATTACAATGAGCAGTTCTTC	CASSQLGLADYNEQFF
TRBD2	many	TRBV10-3	TRBJ2-7	TGTGCCATCAGTGACCCCAGCGGGAGGTCCCTCTACGAGCAGTACTTC	CAISDPSGRSLYEQYF
TRBD2	many	TRBV20-1	TRBJ2-7	TGCAGTGCCACCGGGGGGTCCTTCGTAACCTCCTACGAGCAGTACTTC	CSATGGSFVTSYEQYF
TRBD1	many	TRBV12-3/TRBV12-4	TRBJ2-2	TGTGCCAGCAGTTCCTCTCGACAGGGATGGAACACCGGGGAGCTGTTTTTT	CASSSSRQGWNTGELFF
TRBD2	many	TRBV11-1	TRBJ2-3	TGTGCCAGCAGCCAGCGGGAGGGCTCAGATACGCAGTATTTT	CASSQREGSDTQYF
TRBD1	many	TRBV27	TRBJ1-5	TGTGCCAGCAGTTTTTCAGGGGGGAATAGCAATCAGCCCCAGCATTTT	CASSFSGGNSNQPQHF
TRBD2	few	TRBV3-1	TRBJ2-7	TGTGCCAGCAGCCGAGCGGGAGGATCCTACGAGCAGTACTTC	CASSRAGGSYEQYF
.	many	TRBV12-3/TRBV12-4	TRBJ1-5	TGTGCCAGCACCTTAGGGGACCAGCCCCAGCATTTT	CASTLGDQPQHF
TRBD1	many	TRBV10-2	TRBJ2-1	TGCGCCAGCAGAAAGACAGGGGAGTCCTACAATGAGCAGTTCTTC	CASRKTGESYNEQFF
.	.	TRBV6-2/TRBV6-3	TRBJ1-1	TGTGCCAACAGACACACAGGGAACACTGAAGCTTTCTTT	CANRHTGNTEAFF
TRBD1	many	TRBV24-1	TRBJ2-1	TGTGCCACCAGTGACCCTGACAGGGGCAGCGATGAGCAGTTCTTC	CATSDPDRGSDEQFF
.	few	TRBV6-2/TRBV6-3	TRBJ1-1	TGTGCCAGCAGTATATTACTGGGAATTGAAGCTTTCTTT	CASSILLGIEAFF
TRBD1	many	TRBV20-1	TRBJ2-5	TGCAGTGCTGAGACAGGGGGCCGGGAGACCCAGTACTTC	CSAETGGRETQYF
TRBD2	many	TRBV12-3/TRBV12-4	TRBJ2-1	TGTGCCAGCAGCCCTAGCGGGAGCCCCTACAATGAGCAGTTCTTC	CASSPSGSPYNEQFF
.	.	TRBV11-2	TRBJ2-1	TGTGCCAGCAGCCCCGGGAGCTCCTACAATGGGCAGTTCTTC	CASSPGSSYNGQFF
.	many	TRBV14	TRBJ1-1	TGTGCCAGCAGCCAAGATCGGGCCCCCAACCCCTTATTTGAAGCTTTCTTT	CASSQDRAPNPLFEAFF
TRBD1	.	TRBV5-1	TRBJ2-2	TGCGCCAGCGGTGGACAGGTGAACACCGGGGAGCTGTTTTTT	CASGGQVNTGELFF
TRBD2	many	TRBV14	TRBJ2-7	TGTGCCAGCAGTCCATCTACGGGACTAGCAGGCGAGCAGTACTTC	CASSPSTGLAGEQYF
.	many	TRBV29-1	TRBJ2-5	TGCAGCGTTGGCCAAGAGACCCAGTACTTC	CSVGQETQYF
.	.	TRBV7-2	TRBJ1-2	TGTACCAGCAGCTTAGGTGGGACTACGAGAGGCTACACCTTC	CTSSLGGTTRGYTF
.	many	TRBV5-1	TRBJ2-7	TGCGCCAGCAGCAAGGGGGATATCCTTATGGACGAGCAGTACTTC	CASSKGDILMDEQYF
.	many	TRBV9	TRBJ1-1	TGTGCCAGCAGCGTAGAAGGGACTGAAGCTTTCTTT	CASSVEGTEAFF
TRBD2	few	TRBV3-1	TRBJ2-1	TGTGCCAGCAGCCCCATTAGCGGGAAAGTTAATGAGCAGTTCTTC	CASSPISGKVNEQFF
.	many	TRBV7-3	TRBJ2-7	TGTGCCAGCAGCCCCTGGGCAGGCTCCGAGCAGTACTTC	CASSPWAGSEQYF
.	many	TRBV14	TRBJ2-5	TGTGCCAGCAGCCAAGAGGGCAGGAGGAAGACCCAGTACTTC	CASSQEGRRKTQYF
.	many	TRBV7-2	TRBJ2-7	TGTGCCAGCAGCCCAAATCCGGAGTTACCGATGCAGTACTTC	CASSPNPELPMQYF
.	many	TRBV5-5	TRBJ1-3	TGTGCCAGCAGCTTGCGACTCAGGGACGGTGGAAACACCATATATTTT	CASSLRLRDGGNTIYF
.	many	TRBV7-9	TRBJ1-2	TGTGCCAGCAGCTTAAGTCAGGGCCTTAACTATGGCTACACCTTC	CASSLSQGLNYGYTF
TRBD2	many	TRBV5-1	TRBJ2-5	TGCGCCAGCAGCTTGGGCTTATCTAGCGGGAGCCAAGAGACCCAGTACTTC	CASSLGLSSGSQETQYF
.	many	TRBV27	TRBJ2-7	TGTGCCAGCAGTTTAATTGGCGGCGAGCAGTACTTC	CASSLIGGEQYF
TRBD2	many	TRBV5-1	TRBJ2-1	TGCGCCAGCAGCCTCGGACTAGCGGGATATGGTGAGCAGTTCTTC	CASSLGLAGYGEQFF
.	few	TRBV7-9	TRBJ1-1	TGTGCCAGCAGCTTAGTTCGAGGACACCTGAACACTGAAGCTTTCTTT	CASSLVRGHLNTEAFF
.	many	TRBV28	TRBJ2-3	TGTGCCAGCAGTCCCTCCGGGACGGGTTCAGATACGCAGTATTTT	CASSPSGTGSDTQYF
.	many	TRBV5-1	TRBJ2-5	TGCGCCAGCAGCTTGGTGAATACTGCCCCACGGTACTTC	CASSLVNTAPRYF
.	few	TRBV28	TRBJ1-1	TGTGCCAGCAGCCAGCCTGAAGCTTTCTTT	CASSQPEAFF
.	many	TRBV29-1	TRBJ2-1	TGCAGCGTTGTATTGGGGGTGGATGAGCAGTTCTTC	CSVVLGVDEQFF
TRBD2	many	TRBV10-3	TRBJ2-1	TGTGCCATCAGTGAGTTTTTAGCGGGAGGTGTAAATGAGCAGTTCTTC	CAISEFLAGGVNEQFF
.	many	TRBV12-3/TRBV12-4	TRBJ1-1	TGTGCCAGCAGGGAGACAGGAGTGAACACTGAAGCTTTCTTT	CASRETGVNTEAFF
.	.	TRBV2	TRBJ2-7	TGTGCCAGCACCCAACTAGCTTTTACCTACGAGCAGTACTTC	CASTQLAFTYEQYF
.	.	TRBV7-9	TRBJ1-1	TGTGCCAGCAGCCCATCCATGGGGGTTGGGACTGAAGCTTTCTTT	CASSPSMGVGTEAFF
.	many	TRBV28	TRBJ1-4	TGTGCCAGCAGTTTACCCCATATGACGGTAACTAATGAAAAACTGTTTTTT	CASSLPHMTVTNEKLFF
.	many	TRBV6-2/TRBV6-3	TRBJ2-5	TGTGCCAGCAGACTTAGACTAATCCAAGAGACCCAGTACTTC	CASRLRLIQETQYF
.	many	TRBV5-1	TRBJ2-5	TGCGCCAGCAGCTCGGGCGGAACCCAAGAGACCCAGTACTTC	CASSSGGTQETQYF
TRBD1	many	TRBV12-3/TRBV12-4	TRBJ1-2	TGTGCCAGCAGTTTAACCTCGTACAGGGGGCTTTACTATGGCTACACCTTC	CASSLTSYRGLYYGYTF
TRBD1	.	TRBV6-1	TRBJ2-1	TGTGCCAGCAGACGGACAGGGTACAATGAGCAGTTCTTC	CASRRTGYNEQFF
.	many	TRBV7-8	TRBJ2-1	TGTGCCAGCAGCTCCTCCGGGACTGAGGTAAACAATGAGCAGTTCTTC	CASSSSGTEVNNEQFF
.	many	TRBV5-1	TRBJ2-5	TGCGCCAGCAGCGGGGGCCTGCGGGGGGAGACCCAGTACTTC	CASSGGLRGETQYF
TRBD2	many	TRBV20-1	TRBJ2-3	TGCAGTGCTAGAAAACTAGCGGGCACAGATACGCAGTATTTT	CSARKLAGTDTQYF
TRBD2	many	TRBV5-1	TRBJ2-3	TGCGCCAGCAGCTTCGGCGGGAGAAGCACAGATACGCAGTATTTT	CASSFGGRSTDTQYF
.	many	TRBV4-3	TRBJ2-7	TGCGCCAGCAGCCAAAGCACCGGTGGGAGACGCCACGAGCAGTACTTC	CASSQSTGGRRHEQYF
.	many	TRBV19	TRBJ2-5	TGTGCCAGTAGCTCCGACAGGGGAGGGGAGACCCAGTACTTC	CASSSDRGGETQYF
.	many	TRBV12-3/TRBV12-4	TRBJ1-2	TGTGCCAGCAGTTTGGGACCGGACGGTGGCTACACCTTC	CASSLGPDGGYTF
TRBD2	.	TRBV7-2	TRBJ2-5	TGTGCCAACAGCCGAACTAGCGGCTACCAAGAGACCCAGTACTTC	CANSRTSGYQETQYF
TRBD1	few	TRBV6-2/TRBV6-3	TRBJ2-1	TGTGCCAGCAGTGGCCTGCAGGGGGTGGGTGTTGAGCAGTTCTTC	CASSGLQGVGVEQFF
.	many	TRBV20-1	TRBJ2-1	TGCAGTGCTAGCAGTCCGGGACTGGACTACAATGAGCAGTTCTTC	CSASSPGLDYNEQFF
.	many	TRBV5-1	TRBJ1-1	TGCGCCAGCAGCTTCGGACAGAACACTGAAGCTTTCTTT	CASSFGQNTEAFF